Presented here are 15 T cell receptor beta chains from one specimen sequenced in a study of shared clonotypes between healthy human individuals. TCRdb keeps only in-frame clones here, not all; method: immunoSEQ multiplex PCR. The table includes about 480,000 clones, about 75% detected once. Sequenced material: PBMCs. The receptors were gathered from a woman aged 40 to 50 in good health. Some clones in this sample may be carry-over from other donors' samples.

This chain joins TRBV9 and TRBJ1-2, with 9 bases that match TRBD1. The CDR3 is 15 amino acids. J was trimmed by 2 bases and V by 2 bases; bases with no gene match: 4. Per the germline V gene, CDR1 is SGDLS and CDR2 is YYNGEE. CDR3 DNA: TGTGCCAGCAGCGTGGAACAGGGGGCGAACTATGGCTACACCTTC. This encodes CASSVEQGANYGYTF. The variable domain in full, completed from reference TRBV9 and TRBJ1-2, reads DSGVTQTPKHLITATGQRVTLRCSPRSGDLSVYWYQQSLDQGLQFLIQYYNGEERAKGNILERFSAQQFPDLHSELNLSSLELGDSALYFCASSVEQGANYGYTFGSGTRLTVV.

The chain links TRBV11-2 to TRBJ2-7, with D possibly being TRBD1 or TRBD2 (6 bases each). The germline V gene has CDR1 SGHAT and CDR2 FQNNGV. V gave up 4 bases and J gave up 6 bases, with 16 bases separating them. The CDR3 length is 14 residues. The CDR3 here is CASSYSVGGLEQYF. The CDR3 DNA reads TGTGCCAGCAGCTACAGCGTCGGGGGCCTCGAGCAGTACTTC. Full variable domain (missing parts from reference TRBV11-2 and TRBJ2-7): EAGVAQSPRYKIIEKRQSVAFWCNPISGHATLYWYQQILGQGPKLLIQFQNNGVVDDSQLPKDRFSAERLKGVDSTLKIQPAKLEDSAVYLCASSYSVGGLEQYFGPGTRLTVT.

Remarks on this clone: The sample carries other DNA sequences with the same CDR3. The rearrangement joins TRBV9 to TRBJ2-2; TRBD1 matches at 7 bases. Germline-derived CDR1 and CDR2 are SGDLS and YYNGEE. V lost 1 base to trimming and J lost 0 bases; unmatched junction nucleotides: 0. This CDR3 is 15 amino acids long. As DNA, the CDR3 is TGTGCCAGCAGCGTAACAGGGGCGAACACCGGGGAGCTGTTTTTT. It codes for CASSVTGANTGELFF.

The chain uses TRBV5-1 and TRBJ2-1, with 11 bases matching TRBD2. This CDR3 region has 17 residues. Trimming cost V 0 bases and J 5 bases; bases outside gene matches: 7. Per germline, CDR1 SGHRS and CDR2 YFSETQ. The CDR3 DNA is TGCGCCAGCAGCTTGGCAACCGGGACTAGCGGAGACAATGAGCAGTTCTTC. Protein: CASSLATGTSGDNEQFF.

The V and J genes are TRBV7-2 and TRBJ2-1, with a tentative D call TRBD1 (5 bases). Germline CDR1 and CDR2: SGHTA and FQGNSA. V lost 3 bases and J 4 bases, leaving 19 bases between the germline ends. This CDR3 is 17 amino acids long. The CDR3 nucleotides read TGTGCCAGCAGCTTCCCACTTGGGGCGTACGAATACAATGAGCAGTTCTTC. Translation: CASSFPLGAYEYNEQFF.

The CDR3 DNA is TGCGCCAGCAGCTCTCAGGGGGATACGCAGTATTTT. This sequence encodes CASSSQGDTQYF. The chain has TRBV5-1 and TRBJ2-3, with D tentatively TRBD1 (6 bases). The CDR3 has 12 amino acids. V was shortened by 3 bases and J by 6 bases, with 8 bases between the two germline ends. Germline V gene lookup returns CDR1 SGHRS and CDR2 YFSETQ.

V gene TRBV27 combines with J gene TRBJ2-1, with a weak D call TRBD2 (5 bases). Trimming stripped 2 bases from V and 7 bases from J, with 15 bases between. This CDR3 contains 15 residues. Looked up from germline, CDR1 is MNHEY and CDR2 is SMNVEV (reference sequence). The CDR3 protein is CASSLVGSAWNEQFF. CDR3 bases: TGTGCCAGCAGTTTAGTGGGTAGCGCGTGGAATGAGCAGTTCTTC.

This clone was counted only a few times. The chain links TRBV6-6 to TRBJ1-5; D call uncertain. Germline V gene lookup returns CDR1 MNHNY and CDR2 SVGAGI (reference sequence). This CDR3 region has 13 residues. V dropped 5 bases and J dropped 3 bases, with 8 bases sitting between them. The CDR3 reads CASSAPVNQPQHF. The CDR3 bases are TGTGCCAGCAGTGCCCCGGTCAATCAGCCCCAGCATTTT.

This chain links TRBV10-3 with TRBJ2-1, with 8 bases lining up with TRBD2. V was clipped by 8 bases and J by 2 bases; unmatched bases: 8. Germline V gene data show CDR1 as ENHRY and CDR2 as SYGVKD. This CDR3 is built from 15 residues. CDR3 in amino acids: CAIAREGLPYNEQFF. In DNA form, the CDR3 reads TGTGCCATCGCACGGGAGGGCCTTCCCTACAATGAGCAGTTCTTC.

This rearrangement joins TRBV7-2 to TRBJ2-1; perhaps TRBD1 as D (6 bases). V was trimmed by 6 bases and J by 3 bases, leaving 15 bases between them. CDR3 length equals 15 residues. The germline V gene has CDR1 SGHTA and CDR2 FQGNSA. The CDR3 nucleotides are TGTGCCAGCAGGCTATCCCGGGACAACTACAATGAGCAGTTCTTC. Translating it yields CASRLSRDNYNEQFF.

V usage is TRBV28 and J usage is TRBJ2-2; 12 bases agree with TRBD2. Germline V gene sequence: CDR1 MDHEN, CDR2 SYDVKM. CDR3 size: 16 residues. With V trimmed by 1 base and J by 7 bases, 4 bases remained unmatched. The CDR3 region has the DNA TGTGCCAGCAGTTTATTGACTAGCGGGAGTAACGGGGAGCTGTTTTTT. Its protein product is CASSLLTSGSNGELFF.

The chain recombines TRBV15 with TRBJ1-5; no reliable D call. Trimming shortened V by 0 bases and J by 0 bases, and 6 bases separated the two germline ends. CDR1 LNHNV and CDR2 YYDKDF come from the germline V gene (reference sequence). The CDR3 extends over 15 amino acids. The CDR3 DNA follows: TGTGCCACCAGCAGAGAGGCGGCTAGCAATCAGCCCCAGCATTTT. Amino acids: CATSREAASNQPQHF.

CDR3 sequence: CASSTGLAGGADTQYF. CDR3 DNA: TGTGCCAGCAGCACCGGACTAGCGGGAGGGGCAGATACGCAGTATTTT. V is TRBV7-3 and J is TRBJ2-3; 15 bases fit TRBD2. The CDR3 has 16 residues. J gave up 4 bases and V 5 bases, and 4 bases lay outside the gene matches. Germline CDR1 is SGHTA and CDR2 is FQGTGA.

This clone has just one count. The chain uses TRBV7-9 and TRBJ2-7; 13 bases map to TRBD2. V dropped 4 bases and J dropped 5; count of bases not matched to a gene: 5. The CDR3 loop spans 15 amino acids. CDR1 and CDR2 from the germline V gene are SEHNR and FQNEAQ (reference sequence). CDR3 loop: CASSSRTSGSDEQYF. The CDR3 DNA reads as TGTGCCAGCAGCTCACGGACTAGCGGGAGCGACGAGCAGTACTTC.

This clone appeared a single time. This chain joins TRBV14 and TRBJ1-4; D is uncertain. Germline CDR1 and CDR2: SGHDN and FVKESK. The CDR3 extends over 14 amino acids. V lost 5 bases, J lost 8 bases, and 15 bases lay in between. The DNA of the CDR3 is TGTGCCAGCAGCGACATAGGTCGGAGGGAAAAACTGTTTTTT. It specifies CASSDIGRREKLFF.